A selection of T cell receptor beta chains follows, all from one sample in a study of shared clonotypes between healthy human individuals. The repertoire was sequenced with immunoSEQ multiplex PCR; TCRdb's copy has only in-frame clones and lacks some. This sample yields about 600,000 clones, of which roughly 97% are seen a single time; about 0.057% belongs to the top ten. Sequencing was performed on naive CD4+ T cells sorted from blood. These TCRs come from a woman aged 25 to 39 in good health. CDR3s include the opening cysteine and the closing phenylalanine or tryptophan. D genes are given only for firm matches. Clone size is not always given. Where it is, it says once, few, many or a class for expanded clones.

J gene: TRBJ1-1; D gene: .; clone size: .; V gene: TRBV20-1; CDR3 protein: CSATGHPGGFF; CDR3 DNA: TGCAGTGCTACGGGACACCCTGGGGGTTTCTTT
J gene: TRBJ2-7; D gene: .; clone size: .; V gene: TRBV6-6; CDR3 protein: CASSFKYEQYF; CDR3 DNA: TGTGCCAGCAGTTTCAAATACGAGCAGTACTTC
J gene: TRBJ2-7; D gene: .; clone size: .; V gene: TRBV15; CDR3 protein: CATSREAFYEQYF; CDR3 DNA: TGTGCCACCAGCAGAGAGGCATTCTACGAGCAGTACTTC
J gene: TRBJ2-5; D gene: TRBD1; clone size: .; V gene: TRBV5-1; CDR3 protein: CASTQTGSYQETQYF; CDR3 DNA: TGCGCCAGCACACAGACAGGGTCGTACCAAGAGACCCAGTACTTC
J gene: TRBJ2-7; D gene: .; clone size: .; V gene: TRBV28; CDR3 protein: CASSSPGTQSSYEQYF; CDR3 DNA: TGTGCCAGCAGTTCTCCCGGGACACAGAGCTCCTACGAGCAGTACTTC
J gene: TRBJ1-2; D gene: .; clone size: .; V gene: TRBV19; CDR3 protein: CASSFRVRDYGYTF; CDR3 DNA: TGTGCCAGTAGTTTCAGGGTTCGGGACTATGGCTACACCTTC
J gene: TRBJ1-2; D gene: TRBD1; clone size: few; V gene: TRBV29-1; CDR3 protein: CSVEGQGNYGYTF; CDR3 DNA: TGCAGCGTTGAGGGACAGGGGAACTATGGCTACACCTTC
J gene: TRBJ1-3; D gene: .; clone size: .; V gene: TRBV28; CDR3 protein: CASSKVGGASGNTIYF; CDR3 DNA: TGTGCCAGCAGCAAAGTAGGGGGGGCCTCTGGAAACACCATATATTTT
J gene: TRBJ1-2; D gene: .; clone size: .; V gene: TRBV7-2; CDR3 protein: CASTVTGGYGYTF; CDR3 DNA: TGTGCCAGCACGGTCACAGGCGGCTATGGCTACACCTTC
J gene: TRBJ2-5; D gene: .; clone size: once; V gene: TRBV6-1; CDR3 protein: CASSALGRAETQYF; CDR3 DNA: TGTGCCAGCAGTGCCCTCGGAAGGGCAGAGACCCAGTACTTC
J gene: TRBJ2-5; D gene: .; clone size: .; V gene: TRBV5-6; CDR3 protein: CASSLRGSRETQYF; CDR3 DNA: TGTGCCAGCAGCTTAAGGGGGTCGAGGGAGACCCAGTACTTC
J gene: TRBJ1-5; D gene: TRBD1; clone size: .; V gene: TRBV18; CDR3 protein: CASSPGTGGIQPQHF; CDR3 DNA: TGTGCCAGCTCTCCTGGGACAGGGGGCATCCAGCCCCAGCATTTT
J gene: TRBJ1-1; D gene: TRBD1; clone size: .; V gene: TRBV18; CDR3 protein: CASSPLDGTENTEAFF; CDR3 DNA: TGTGCCAGCTCACCGCTCGACGGGACAGAGAACACTGAAGCTTTCTTT
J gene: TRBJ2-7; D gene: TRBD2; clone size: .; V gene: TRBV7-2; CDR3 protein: CASSILADLYEQYF; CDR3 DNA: TGTGCCAGCAGCATTCTAGCGGACCTCTACGAGCAGTACTTC
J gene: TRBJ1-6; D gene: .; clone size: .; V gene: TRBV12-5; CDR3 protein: CASARGGGNSPLHF; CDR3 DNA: TGTGCTAGTGCCCGAGGCGGTGGTAATTCACCCCTCCACTTT
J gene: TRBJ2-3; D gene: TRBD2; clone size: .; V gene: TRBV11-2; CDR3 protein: CASSLDRLAGGPHTQYF; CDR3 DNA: TGTGCCAGCAGCTTAGATCGACTAGCGGGAGGGCCGCATACGCAGTATTTT
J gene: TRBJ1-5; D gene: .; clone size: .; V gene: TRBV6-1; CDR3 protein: CASSEGGRNQPQHF; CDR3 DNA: TGTGCCAGCAGTGAAGGCGGGAGAAATCAGCCCCAGCATTTT
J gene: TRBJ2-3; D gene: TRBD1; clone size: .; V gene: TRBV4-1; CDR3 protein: CASSHPGQSTDTQYF; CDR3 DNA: TGCGCCAGCAGCCACCCGGGACAGAGCACAGATACGCAGTATTTT
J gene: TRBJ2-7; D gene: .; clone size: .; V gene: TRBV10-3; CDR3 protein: CAIRTLVYEQYF; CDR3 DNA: TGTGCCATCAGGACGCTAGTCTACGAGCAGTACTTC
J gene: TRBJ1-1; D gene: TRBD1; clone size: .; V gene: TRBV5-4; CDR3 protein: CASSSQTGVNTEAFF; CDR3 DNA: TGTGCCAGCAGCTCCCAGACAGGGGTGAACACTGAAGCTTTCTTT